The clone carrying this TCR beta chain was recorded only once. Its antigen is as yet unknown. The repertoire was sequenced with immunoSEQ multiplex PCR; TCRdb's copy has only in-frame clones and lacks some. This sample has 36,000 or so clones, with about 80% found just once. The sample originates from a study of Siglec-9 on CD8 T cells in melanoma. Study-wide points: An effector memory CD8+ subset marked by Siglec-9 reportedly appeared to gather in melanoma.

V shed 1 base and J 0 bases; nucleotides not matched to a gene: 4. CDR3 length equals 17 residues. Germline V lookup: CDR1 MGHRA, CDR2 YSYEKL. The chain employs TRBV4-1 and TRBJ2-3, with 10 bases aligning to TRBD2. Sequenced: Siglec-9- CD8+ T cells sorted from blood. This TCR came from a human donor in good health. Here the CDR3 reads CASSQGTSGVSTDTQYF. The DNA of the CDR3 is TGCGCCAGCAGCCAAGGTACTAGCGGGGTAAGCACAGATACGCAGTATTTT.